The 9 T cell receptor beta chains below all came from one sample that was sequenced in a study of cytomegalovirus exposure and HLA in healthy donors. The study ran its PCR with 60 Vbeta and 13 Jbeta primers. Assay: immunoSEQ multiplex PCR; the TCRdb copy retains only in-frame clones and omits some. There are under 200,000 clones in the sample; roughly 85% occur only once, and roughly 0.64% lies in the top ten. Specimen: PBMCs. The source is a woman in her thirties or forties in good health and CMV-seronegative.

The gene calls are TRBV30 and TRBJ1-1; D call uncertain. Trimming shortened V by 2 bases and J by 7 bases, and 14 bases separated the two germline ends. This CDR3 has 13 residues. The germline V gene has CDR1 GTSNPN and CDR2 SVGIG (reference sequence). CDR3 sequence: CAWSYKRAVEAFF. Written as DNA, the CDR3 is TGTGCCTGGAGTTATAAGCGGGCCGTTGAAGCTTTCTTT.

CDR3 amino acids: CAISGDRGEAFF. Here the CDR3 DNA reads TGTGCCATCAGTGGGGATAGGGGAGAAGCTTTCTTT. This chain connects TRBV10-3 to TRBJ1-1; D possibly corresponds to TRBD1 (5 bases). V was pared by 4 bases and J by 8 bases, with 11 bases between. In germline, CDR1 is ENHRY, CDR2 SYGVKD. CDR3 length equals 12 residues.

The chain is built from TRBV7-2 and TRBJ1-4, with no clear D. CDR1 is SGHTA and CDR2 is FQGNSA in the germline V gene. V was pared by 1 base and J by 5 bases, with 14 bases between. The CDR3 covers 16 residues. The CDR3 DNA follows: TGTGCCAGCAGCTTAGAGAAAGCGTTCCTAAATGAAAAACTGTTTTTT. Translating it yields CASSLEKAFLNEKLFF. Supplemented by reference TRBV7-2 and TRBJ1-4, the full variable domain reads GAGVSQSPSNKVTEKGKDVELRCDPISGHTALYWYRQSLGQGLEFLIYFQGNSAPDKSGLPSDRFSAERTGGSVSTLTIQRTQQEDSAVYLCASSLEKAFLNEKLFFGSGTQLSVL.

The chain couples TRBV19 to TRBJ1-2; the D gene is possibly TRBD1 (6 bases). This CDR3 is 13 amino acids long. Germline CDR1 reads LNHDA; CDR2 reads SQIVND (reference sequence). With 3 bases removed from V and 1 base from J, the gap between germline ends came to 6 bases. The chain's CDR3 is CASSMDSNYGYTF. In DNA, the CDR3 is TGTGCCAGTAGTATGGACAGTAACTATGGCTACACCTTC. The entire variable domain, with the rest obtained from reference TRBV19 and TRBJ1-2, is as follows: DGGITQSPKYLFRKEGQNVTLSCEQNLNHDAMYWYRQDPGQGLRLIYYSQIVNDFQKGDIAEGYSVSREKKESFPLTVTSAQKNPTAFYLCASSMDSNYGYTFGSGTRLTVV.

This clone has just a few counts. The J gene is TRBJ2-7, the V gene TRBV5-1, with 8 nucleotides matching TRBD1. The V and J ends lost 3 bases and 3 bases, in that order; junction bases with no gene match: 5. This CDR3 is 14 amino acids long. The germline V gene encodes CDR1 SGHRS and CDR2 YFSETQ. This chain's CDR3 is CASSSPTGVYEQYF. The CDR3 nucleotides are TGCGCCAGCAGCTCGCCGACAGGGGTCTACGAGCAGTACTTC.

This clone was seen more than once but under ten times. V gene TRBV9 combines with J gene TRBJ1-1; D ambiguous. Trimming left V 1 base short and J 1 base short, with 5 bases between. Per germline, CDR1 SGDLS and CDR2 YYNGEE. The CDR3 length is 13 residues. The CDR3 sequence: CASSVYGNTEAFF. CDR3 sequence (DNA): TGTGCCAGCAGCGTATACGGGAACACTGAAGCTTTCTTT.

This chain joins TRBV18 and TRBJ1-3, with 7 bases lining up with TRBD1. Germline V gives CDR1 KGHSH, CDR2 LQKENI. After removal of 1 base from V and 0 bases from J, the junction contained 3 bases not matched to a gene. CDR3 length equals 16 residues. Here the CDR3 reads CASSPLRDSSGNTIYF. In DNA, the CDR3 is TGTGCCAGCTCACCACTCCGGGACAGCTCTGGAAACACCATATATTTT.

The chain is built from TRBV5-8 and TRBJ1-5, with 8 bases fitting TRBD1. CDR1 and CDR2 (germline): SGHTS, YDEGEE. With V trimmed by 6 bases and J by 4 bases, 9 bases remained unmatched. The CDR3 sequence is 15 residues long. CDR3 amino acids: CASTRDRRLNQPQHF. CDR3 nucleotide sequence: TGTGCCAGCACCCGGGACAGGAGGTTAAATCAGCCCCAGCATTTT.

The rearrangement uses TRBV28 and TRBJ2-2; TRBD2 matches 9 bases. From germline, CDR1 is MDHEN and CDR2 SYDVKM. V shed 5 bases, J shed 2 bases, and the junction held 3 bases outside the gene matches. This CDR3 has 15 amino acids. CDR3 bases: TGTGCCAGCAGTCGACTAGCGGTTAACACCGGGGAGCTGTTTTTT. It codes for CASSRLAVNTGELFF. The whole variable domain, filled in from reference TRBV28 and TRBJ2-2, reads DVKVTQSSRYLVKRTGEKVFLECVQDMDHENMFWYRQDPGLGLRLIYFSYDVKMKEKGDIPEGYSVSREKKERFSLILESASTNQTSMYLCASSRLAVNTGELFFGEGSRLTVL.